This T cell receptor beta chain was found in a study of radiotherapy plus CTLA-4 blockade in lung cancer. Overall study context: Patients showed objective responses in about a sixth of cases, and disease control was achieved by roughly 30%. Study-level results: Early clonal dynamics of blood T cells, together with interferon-beta, were reported as the best response predictor. Expansion in blood of tumor-derived TCR clones was seen after radiotherapy plus ipilimumab.

Patients had chemo-refractory metastatic non-small-cell lung cancer and received focal radiation plus CTLA-4 blockade that used ipilimumab. Libraries were prepared by immunoSEQ multiplex PCR; TCRdb keeps only in-frame clonotypes and omits some of them. Of around 40,000 clones listed, approximately 68% are singletons. CDR3 length equals 12 residues. Trimming left V 2 bases short and J 6 bases short, with 8 bases between. Germline CDR1 reads SGHRS; CDR2 reads YFSETQ. On this clone: The antigen remains unidentified.

The rearrangement joins TRBV5-1 to TRBJ1-2; unclear D gene. The input for sequencing was peripheral blood, taken from a patient treated with radiotherapy plus ipilimumab. The TCR originated in a human donor with non-small cell lung cancer who had stable disease on radiotherapy plus ipilimumab. DNA of the CDR3: TGCGCCAGCAGCTTTGAGGAGAATGGCTACACCTTC. It yields the protein CASSFEENGYTF.